This T cell receptor (beta chain) is from a study of T cells in Graves' hyperthyroidism and ophthalmopathy. The CDR3 totals 17 residues. The V gene's germline CDR1 is KGHSH and CDR2 LQKENI. Trimming pared 0 bases from V and 0 bases from J, leaving 12 bases between. Regarding the study as a whole: Blood shared most expanded thyroid clonotypes above 0.001.

Amplification yielded TCR beta CDR3 regions, with RNA transcripts as the source. Using the HTBI primer set, a first-round RT-PCR was run on the TCR CDR3. TCRdb called the multiplex PCR reads again in MiXCR, with one record for every CDR3 protein. The table shows over 450,000 distinct CDR3 sequences, with around 14% occurring only once. This clonotype was seen at least ten times. The antigen is not known. Criteria for exclusion of patients were uncontrolled infection, other autoimmune disease, pregnancy or lactation. Diagnosis rested on symptoms, serum thyroxine and TRAb, thyroid ultrasound, and orbital computed tomography.

The J gene is TRBJ2-1, the V gene TRBV18; D may be TRBD2 (5 bases). The sample was blood. This receptor was identified in a woman under 30 with Graves' hyperthyroidism. For the CDR3, the DNA is TGTGCCAGCTCACCACCGGCGGGTTTGAGCTCCTACAATGAGCAGTTCTTC. This codes for CASSPPAGLSSYNEQFF. Full variable domain (rest looked up from reference TRBV18 and TRBJ2-1): NAGVMQNPRHLVRRRGQEARLRCSPMKGHSHVYWYRQLPEEGLKFMVYLQKENIIDESGMPKERFSAEFPKEGPSILRIQQVVRGDSAAYFCASSPPAGLSSYNEQFFGPGTRLTVL.